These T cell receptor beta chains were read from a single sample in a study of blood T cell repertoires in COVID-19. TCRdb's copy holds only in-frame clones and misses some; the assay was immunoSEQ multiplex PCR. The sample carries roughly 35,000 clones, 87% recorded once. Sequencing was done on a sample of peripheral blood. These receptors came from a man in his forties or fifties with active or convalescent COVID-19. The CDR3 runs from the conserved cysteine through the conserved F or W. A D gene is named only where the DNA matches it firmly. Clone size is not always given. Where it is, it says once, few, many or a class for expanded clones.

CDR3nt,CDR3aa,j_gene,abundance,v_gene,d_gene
TGTGCCAGCAGCTTAGCGCCTGTTGGACTAGCGGGCACCGGGGAGCTGTTTTTT,CASSLAPVGLAGTGELFF,TRBJ2-2,NA,TRBV7-8,TRBD2
TGTGCCAGTAGCACTGGGGCGGGGAATGAGCAGTTCTTC,CASSTGAGNEQFF,TRBJ2-1,NA,TRBV19,NA
TGCAGTGCGCACCACAGGGAGCAGTTCTTC,CSAHHREQFF,TRBJ2-1,NA,TRBV20-1,NA
TGTGCCTGGAGTGGCGTCGGGAGGGCCGGAGAGACCCAGTACTTC,CAWSGVGRAGETQYF,TRBJ2-5,NA,TRBV30,TRBD2
TGTGCCAGCAGCTTGGCGGGGGGCGGGGAGACCCAGTACTTC,CASSLAGGGETQYF,TRBJ2-5,NA,TRBV5-4,NA
TGTGCCATCAGACGCACGGGACTAGCGGGAGGGACGGCCCGCGAGCAGTACTTC,CAIRRTGLAGGTAREQYF,TRBJ2-7,NA,TRBV10-3,TRBD2
TGTGCCAGTAGTGCAAGGACTAGCCGGAGCACAGATACGCAGTATTTT,CASSARTSRSTDTQYF,TRBJ2-3,NA,TRBV19,TRBD2
TGTGCCAGTAGTTCTCGGAGGCGTGGCAATCAGCCCCAGCATTTT,CASSSRRRGNQPQHF,TRBJ1-5,NA,TRBV19,NA
TGTGCCAGCAGCTTAGGTGCGGGAATCACAGATACGCAGTATTTT,CASSLGAGITDTQYF,TRBJ2-3,few,TRBV7-9,NA
TGTGCCAGCAGCCAGGCGGGGGTCTACGAGCAGTACTTC,CASSQAGVYEQYF,TRBJ2-7,NA,TRBV4-2,TRBD2
TGTGCCAGCAGCGGGGGACAGGGGGGCACAGATACGCAGTATTTT,CASSGGQGGTDTQYF,TRBJ2-3,NA,TRBV5-5,TRBD1
TGTGCCAGCAGCTTGATGGACTTTAATGAAAAACTGTTTTTT,CASSLMDFNEKLFF,TRBJ1-4,NA,TRBV5-4,NA
TGTGCCATCAGTGAGGGCAGGGGGCGCCTCTCTGGGGCCAACGTCCTGACTTTC,CAISEGRGRLSGANVLTF,TRBJ2-6,NA,TRBV10-3,TRBD1
TGTGCCAGCAGCTTAATTGGTCTAACGAACACCGGGGAGCTGTTTTTT,CASSLIGLTNTGELFF,TRBJ2-2,NA,TRBV7-8,NA
TGTGCCAGCAGCTTGGGGACTAGCGGGAGGTGGGATACGCAGTATTTT,CASSLGTSGRWDTQYF,TRBJ2-3,NA,TRBV5-5,TRBD2
TGTGCCAGCGCAGGACTAGCGGGATGGGATACGCAGTATTTT,CASAGLAGWDTQYF,TRBJ2-3,NA,TRBV27,TRBD2
TGTGCCAGCAGTGACACGGTGGGAGGTGGTGAAAAACTGTTTTTT,CASSDTVGGGEKLFF,TRBJ1-4,NA,TRBV28,NA
TGTGCCAGCAGTGACTCAAGCGGGAGTGATACGCAGTATTTT,CASSDSSGSDTQYF,TRBJ2-3,NA,TRBV6-4,TRBD2
TGTGCCAGTAGTAAATGGGCGCCCGGGACTAGCGGCGCGACGACCTACAATGAGCAGTTCTTC,CASSKWAPGTSGATTYNEQFF,TRBJ2-1,once,TRBV19,TRBD2
TGTGCCAGCAGCTTAGGCTCCGGGGGGGGACCAATCTACGAGCAGTACTTC,CASSLGSGGGPIYEQYF,TRBJ2-7,once,TRBV7-2,TRBD2
TGTGCCAGCAGTTACTCGCAGGGGGCTGCCTACGAGCAGTACTTC,CASSYSQGAAYEQYF,TRBJ2-7,NA,TRBV6-5,TRBD1
TGTGCCAGCAGCGTAGTTCCAGGGGGATACAATGAGCAGTTCTTC,CASSVVPGGYNEQFF,TRBJ2-1,NA,TRBV9,TRBD1
TGCGCCAGCAGCCAAGCGAGGACAGGGTACACGCAGTATTTT,CASSQARTGYTQYF,TRBJ2-3,once,TRBV4-3,TRBD1
TGTGCCAGCAGTGAACGTGGGAGGGCCTTCAAGCAGTACTTC,CASSERGRAFKQYF,TRBJ2-7,NA,TRBV2,TRBD2
TGTGCCAGCAGCCTGGGGGCGGCCAAGGGACAGGGGGCGAAGACCCAGTACTTC,CASSLGAAKGQGAKTQYF,TRBJ2-5,NA,TRBV7-9,TRBD1
TGCGCCAGCAGCTCGGGTTTTGAAAAACTGTTTTTT,CASSSGFEKLFF,TRBJ1-4,NA,TRBV5-1,NA
TGTGCCAGCAGCTTAAGTCCTAGCGGGAGATCGGGCACCGGGGAGCTGTTTTTT,CASSLSPSGRSGTGELFF,TRBJ2-2,once,TRBV7-8,TRBD2
TGTGCCACCAGTGAGGGGGACAGGGTCTACACTGAAGCTTTCTTT,CATSEGDRVYTEAFF,TRBJ1-1,NA,TRBV24-1,TRBD1
TGTGCCAGCGGCCACAGGGGAGTGGGCTACACCTTC,CASGHRGVGYTF,TRBJ1-2,NA,TRBV7-9,TRBD1
TGCGCCAGCAGCCCGAGGACTGCTACACACGATACGCAGTATTTT,CASSPRTATHDTQYF,TRBJ2-3,NA,TRBV5-1,NA
TGTGCCAGCAGTTCCGGGACTAGCGAATCAGATACGCAGTATTTT,CASSSGTSESDTQYF,TRBJ2-3,NA,TRBV2,TRBD2
TGCGCCAGCAGCTCCCTCCTAGCGGGAGATTACAATGAGCAGTTCTTC,CASSSLLAGDYNEQFF,TRBJ2-1,NA,TRBV5-1,TRBD2
TGCAGCGTTGAGGCGCCAGGGCTCAAAAACATTCAGTACTTC,CSVEAPGLKNIQYF,TRBJ2-4,NA,TRBV29-1,NA
TGCGCCAGCAGCCAAGATCCAGCGGGGCGGACTTCACCCCTCCACTTT,CASSQDPAGRTSPLHF,TRBJ1-6,NA,TRBV4-1,NA
TGTGCCAGCAGTTTAACAAGCGGCCGCACCTCCTACGAGCAGTACTTC,CASSLTSGRTSYEQYF,TRBJ2-7,NA,TRBV27,NA
TGTGCCTGGACGATGGGACTAGCGAAGCAGTATTTT,CAWTMGLAKQYF,TRBJ2-3,NA,TRBV30,TRBD2
TGTGCCAGTAGTGCGGTCCCAGGGACCTACAATGAGCAGTTCTTC,CASSAVPGTYNEQFF,TRBJ2-1,NA,TRBV19,NA
TGTGCCAGCAGCTTAGTTGCAGGGCTCAACTATGGCTACACCTTC,CASSLVAGLNYGYTF,TRBJ1-2,NA,TRBV7-8,NA